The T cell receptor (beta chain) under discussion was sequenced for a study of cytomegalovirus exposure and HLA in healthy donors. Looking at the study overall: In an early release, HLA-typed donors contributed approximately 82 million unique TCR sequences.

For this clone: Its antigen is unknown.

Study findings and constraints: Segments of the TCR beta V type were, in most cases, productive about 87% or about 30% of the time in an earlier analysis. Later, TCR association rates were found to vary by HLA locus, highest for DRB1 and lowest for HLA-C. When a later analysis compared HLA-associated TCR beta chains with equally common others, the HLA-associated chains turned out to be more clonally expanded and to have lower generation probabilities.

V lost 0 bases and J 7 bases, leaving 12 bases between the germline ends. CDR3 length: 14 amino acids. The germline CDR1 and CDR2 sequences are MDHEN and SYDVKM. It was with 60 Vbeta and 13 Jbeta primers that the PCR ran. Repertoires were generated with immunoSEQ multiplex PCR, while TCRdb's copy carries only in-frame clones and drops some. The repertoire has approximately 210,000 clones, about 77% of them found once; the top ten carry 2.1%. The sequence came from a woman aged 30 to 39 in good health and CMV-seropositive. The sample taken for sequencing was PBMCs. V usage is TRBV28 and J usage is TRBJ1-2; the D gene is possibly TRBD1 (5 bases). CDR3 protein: CASSLWAQGVGYTF. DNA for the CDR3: TGTGCCAGCAGTTTATGGGCGCAGGGTGTTGGCTACACCTTC.